Shown below are 7 T cell receptor beta chains from a single sample sequenced in a study of shared clonotypes between healthy human individuals. Using immunoSEQ multiplex PCR, the repertoire was profiled, and TCRdb retains in-frame clones only, with some absent. The sample shows about 2 million clones, around 95% of them seen only once. The sample consisted of naive CD4+ T cells sorted from blood. The subset: CD45RA+ positively selected. These receptors all stem from a man aged 18 to 29 in good health.

Notes on this clone: This specimen includes other DNA sequences encoding the same CDR3. The rearrangement uses TRBV19 and TRBJ1-5; possible D gene TRBD1, 5 bases. This CDR3 region has 15 residues. Trimming shortened V by 3 bases and J by 1 base, and 10 bases separated the two germline ends. Germline-derived CDR1 and CDR2 are LNHDA and SQIVND (reference sequence). CDR3 nucleotide sequence: TGTGCCAGTAGTATTGAGGGGTCCAGCAATCAGCCCCAGCATTTT. This gives the protein CASSIEGSSNQPQHF.

V gene TRBV2 combines with J gene TRBJ1-4; TRBD1 matches at 10 bases. Germline V CDR1 and CDR2: SNHLY, FYNNEI. The ends lost 2 bases at V and 8 bases at J; junction bases unmatched: 14. CDR3 length equals 18 residues. This CDR3 is CASSEIGKRTGGAEKLFF. The CDR3 DNA reads TGTGCCAGCAGTGAAATTGGGAAACGGACAGGGGGAGCCGAAAAACTGTTTTTT. Looking up the rest from reference TRBV2 and TRBJ1-4 gives the full variable domain: EPEVTQTPSHQVTQMGQEVILRCVPISNHLYFYWYRQILGQKVEFLVSFYNNEISEKSEIFDDQFSVERPDGSNFTLKIRSTKLEDSAMYFCASSEIGKRTGGAEKLFFGSGTQLSVL.

The rearrangement uses TRBV9 and TRBJ1-2, with TRBD1 matching over 7 bases. Per germline, CDR1 SGDLS and CDR2 YYNGEE. The CDR3 contains 15 residues. V was clipped by 1 base and J by 4 bases; unmatched bases: 7. Here the CDR3 reads CASSVKGASLYGYTF. Here the CDR3 DNA reads TGTGCCAGCAGCGTAAAGGGGGCGAGCCTCTATGGCTACACCTTC.

The chain is built from TRBV4-1 and TRBJ1-5; D unresolved. The CDR3 consists of 19 residues. Germline assignment: CDR1 MGHRA and CDR2 YSYEKL. V was pared by 0 bases and J by 2 bases, with 20 bases between. CDR3 in DNA: TGCGCCAGCAGCCAAGAAATTAACTGGGCGTTCGGAGGCAATCAGCCCCAGCATTTT. Translation gives CASSQEINWAFGGNQPQHF.

V gene TRBV28 combines with J gene TRBJ1-6; a weak D match, TRBD1 (5 bases). The CDR3 length is 12 residues. The germline V gene encodes CDR1 MDHEN and CDR2 SYDVKM. Trimming pared 9 bases from V and 9 bases from J, leaving 12 bases between. CDR3 nucleotide sequence: TGTGCCAGTGGGGGGAAGGGTTCACCCCTCCACTTT. Translating gives CASGGKGSPLHF.

The gene calls are TRBV14 and TRBJ2-7; D unclear. Germline CDR1 and CDR2: SGHDN and FVKESK. This CDR3 contains 12 residues. V lost 1 base, J lost 2 bases, and 3 bases lay in between. In DNA, the CDR3 is TGTGCCAGCAGCCAAGCACCCTACGAGCAGTACTTC. This sequence encodes CASSQAPYEQYF. Using reference TRBV14 and TRBJ2-7 for the parts outside the CDR3, the full variable domain is EAGVTQFPSHSVIEKGQTVTLRCDPISGHDNLYWYRRVMGKEIKFLLHFVKESKQDESGMPNNRFLAERTGGTYSTLKVQPAELEDSGVYFCASSQAPYEQYFGPGTRLTVT.

The CDR3 region is CASSPGGDSPLHF. The CDR3 DNA reads as TGCGCCAGCAGCCCCGGAGGGGATTCACCCCTCCACTTT. The J gene is TRBJ1-6, the V gene TRBV5-1; D might be TRBD1 (5 bases). V lost 4 bases and J lost 8, with 10 bases in between. Germline V gene data show CDR1 as SGHRS and CDR2 as YFSETQ. CDR3 length: 13 residues. Full variable domain (missing parts from reference TRBV5-1 and TRBJ1-6): KAGVTQTPRYLIKTRGQQVTLSCSPISGHRSVSWYQQTPGQGLQFLFEYFSETQRNKGNFPGRFSGRQFSNSRSEMNVSTLELGDSALYLCASSPGGDSPLHFGNGTRLTVT.